This T cell receptor (beta chain) was documented in a study of cytomegalovirus exposure and HLA in healthy donors (dated by TCRdb to the late 2010s). Regarding the study in general: An earlier analysis of around 600 of the donors reported about 290 Gb of sequence data and 100 million to 140 million unique TCR beta sequences from some 180 million T cells. A later genetic analysis used genome-wide SNP genotypes for about three fifths of the 666 donors, treating that subset as a discovery cohort. Among over 350 genotyped donors of the cohort, an average of approximately 240,000 unique TCR beta nucleotide sequences were sequenced per donor, roughly 18% of them non-productive. Besides the first cohort of more than 650 subjects, a separate validation cohort made up of around 120 different subjects was used. All discovery cohort repertoires had been generated on a single sequencing platform. HLA typing included class I and class II loci at four-digit resolution. Of the approximately 400 genotyped donors, approximately 83% fell in the genetic ancestry cluster associated with self-reported Caucasian donors. An earlier analysis of some 500 of the donors applied high-throughput TCR beta sequencing to assess whether each TCR beta V gene segment acted as functional or pseudogenic. The study profiled the T cell repertoires of more than 500 subjects by immunosequencing and related them to cytomegalovirus serostatus. Rather than using new phenotypic data, the later analysis identified candidate immune exposures from TCR beta sequences and from how often those sequences occurred across donors. High-throughput TCR immunosequencing, statistical association of individual TCRs with disease status, and machine learning were combined to predict cytomegalovirus infection status. The study aimed to test whether cataloging public T cell receptors could reveal signatures of past pathogen exposure. Donor age, sex, ethnicity and CMV serostatus were compiled together with the repertoire data. A later analysis re-examined previously published TCR beta repertoires from around 670 donors and added high-resolution HLA genotyping to investigate patterns of TCR occurrence. Roughly 300 gigabases of sequencing data and around 85 million unique TCR sequences made up an early release that covered 640 HLA-typed donors. Typing coverage differed by locus: A, B, C, DRB1 and DQB1 were typed in roughly 620-630 donors, DQA1 in around 500, DPA1 in 606, and DPB1 in approximately 450. Four to six DR-DQ haplotypes were handled as single units for association and clustering, since linkage in the cohort was strong. Summary of the overall study and its limitations: When HLA alleles, especially DR and DQ, strongly co-occurred, attributing TCR associations to individual alleles was difficult. In a later analysis, HLA-associated TCR beta chains showed more clonal expansion and lower generation probabilities than non-associated chains that were equally common. According to a later analysis, parvovirus B19, influenza, CMV and Epstein-Barr virus appeared linked to several top co-occurrence clusters. Most CMV-associated TCR beta chains appeared to be HLA-restricted in a later analysis, and the HLA associations seemed to be driven largely by CMV exposure. While some public TCRs were present in many individuals, most TCR sequences turned up only very rarely across donors. Seventeen rarely observed V segments, including chromosome 9 orphons, were excluded from the earlier analysis of approximately 500 of the donors because counts were too low. Because the 87-base-pair reads could not distinguish some IMGT-functional V segments, including TRBV6-2 and TRBV6-3, those segments were excluded. In a later analysis, some 18,000 TCR beta sequences were associated with specific HLA alleles at a false discovery rate of 0.05. In a later analysis, the rate of TCR association differed among HLA loci, with DRB1 alleles having the most associated TCRs and HLA-C alleles having the fewest. Correlated functional status among segregating V segments might reflect linkage disequilibrium, but an unknown experimental factor could not be ruled out. The classifier was reported to diagnose cytomegalovirus status with high specificity and sensitivity in both the original and validation cohorts. In an earlier analysis of some 500 of the donors, most TCR beta V segments appeared in productive rearrangements about 87% or about 30% of the time, broadly matching IMGT annotations. Because HLA typing was missing for some donors at each locus, association tests included only the typed subset. In a later genetic analysis, a missense DCLRE1C variant was associated with V-gene and J-gene trimming of TCR beta chains, and the association was replicated in an independent cohort. The study listed approximately 150 TCR beta chains as associated with cytomegalovirus. Three of the identified cytomegalovirus-associated TCR beta chains were confirmed in vitro to be specific for cytomegalovirus antigens. In this cohort, only TCR beta chains were sequenced, and detectable features were limited by the absence of alpha or paired-chain data. A cluster of highly shared sequence variants was judged likely to be a technical artifact of the sequencing pipeline. It was suggested by the authors that the approach could potentially be generalized to other disease states and immunological phenotypes. A further reported finding was that TCR beta sequences accurately predicted the HLA-A and HLA-B alleles for most subjects in the first cohort. For the cohort, immune exposure information was limited to CMV serostatus. Sequencing depth was assumed to be roughly uniform across donors in the presence/absence analyses, though that assumption may not hold. In a later genetic analysis, fewer N-insertions in productive TCRs were reported among donors in an Asian-associated ancestry cluster than the roughly 640-donor mean.

From the cysteine through the phenylalanine, the CDR3 covers 17 amino acids. This entry keeps only the CDR3 DNA: 51 bases, framed from base 1. Based on the germline V gene, the CDR1 and CDR2 sequences are MGHRA and YSYEKL. V loses 3 bases at its end and J loses 1 base; junction bases beyond the gene matches: 9. About this clone itself: Its antigen is currently not known. Per-base quality was not reported, and no clone a single base away is much larger than it.

Library preparation was by the immunoSEQ multiplex PCR assay. A mixture of 60 forward primers for TCR Vbeta segments and 13 reverse primers for TCR Jbeta segments was used in the multiplex PCR. The CDR3 region of rearranged TCR beta genes was amplified from genomic DNA with a multiplex PCR assay. The Illumina HiSeq System was used to sequence the amplified TCR beta libraries as 87-base-pair reads. Processing in the source paper ran as follows. Across the 670 or so repertoires, a later analysis counted approximately 83 million unique TCR beta chains, 8.5 million to 12 million of which were shared by at least two donors. To remove PCR and sequencing errors, raw reads were error-corrected and collapsed into unique sequences using a nearest-neighbor algorithm that merged closely related sequences. Alignment of CDR3 sequences to IMGT reference sequences was used to assign V, D and J gene segments. For a sequence to be retained, at least a six-nucleotide match to both a V gene segment and a J gene segment was required. A rearrangement counted as productive if the CDR3 had no stop codons and remained in frame with V and J, and every other rearrangement counted as non-productive. Following IMGT convention, CDR3 was defined as the stretch from the second conserved V-encoded cysteine to the conserved J-encoded phenylalanine. Sequences without an unambiguous match to a single V gene segment were excluded from the earlier analysis of about 630 of the donors. In an earlier analysis of approximately 500 of the donors, a V segment was called functional when productive rearrangements were above 56.7%, and segregating when the standard deviation between donors exceeded 5%. A statistical classification framework was built for diagnosing cytomegalovirus status from the catalog of TCR beta chain sequences. In a later analysis, V and J genes were assigned by comparing TCR nucleotide sequences against IMGT/GENE-DB human TR gene sequences. A later analysis assigned CDR3 sequences and most-parsimonious VDJ recombination scenarios with the TCRdist pipeline. In a later analysis, every TCR beta chain was defined by the combination of its CDR3 amino acid sequence and its V-gene family, and reads without a unique V-gene family were dropped. To address suspected cross-contamination and a sequencing artifact, a later analysis removed 592 highly shared, low-generation-probability nucleotide sequences. In a later analysis, a clonal expansion index was calculated for each public chain from normalized within-repertoire ranks of inferred template counts. A later analysis computed generation probabilities with a VDJ recombination model fitted to out-of-frame rearrangements, and checked the results against IGoR. In a later analysis, hypergeometric tests were used to score TCR-TCR, TCR-HLA and TCR-CMV co-occurrence, with a repertoire-size bias correction applied to TCR pairs. False discovery rates were estimated in a later analysis by permuting HLA or CMV assignments 20 times. In a later analysis, co-occurring TCRs were grouped using DBSCAN, and TCRdist sequence similarity was added for clustering within HLA-allele-positive subsets. Repertoires with fewer than 30,000 or more than 120,000 public chains were left out of co-occurrence clustering, as were about 5 repertoires with anomalous nucleotide sharing. What TCRdb holds here is the immuneACCESS table cut down to in-frame rearrangements. Part of the clones is not present; checked against another copy, under half of the missing clones reflect an unresolved V gene, and the others are unexplained. That table furnishes V, J and clone size, whereas the DNA furnished D and trimming. This sample has more than 90,000 clones in its table, and roughly 67% of those were observed once. The ten top clones hold about 5.4% of the sample.

In total, about 650 healthy bone marrow donors made up the cohort. At the time of sampling, every cohort member was nominally healthy, though immune exposures that went unrecorded were likely present. The donor was CMV seropositive and belonged to the group of 250 to 350 seropositive cohort members. A peripheral blood sample was collected from each donor, and TCR beta sequencing was performed on peripheral blood mononuclear cells. The Qiagen DNeasy Blood Extraction Kit was used to extract genomic DNA from the blood cell samples. The sequence joins TRBV4-1 to TRBJ1-1; 9 bases in between match TRBD1. The sample was PBMCs. The sequence was obtained from a boy aged 5-17 years in good health and CMV-seropositive. This receptor carries the CDR3 CASSQHRGQFENTEAFF. The base sequence is TGCGCCAGCAGCCAGCACAGGGGGCAGTTCGAGAACACTGAAGCTTTCTTT.